This TCR beta chain was identified during a study of T cells in Graves' hyperthyroidism and ophthalmopathy. RNA transcripts yielded amplified TCR beta CDR3 regions. RT-PCR in the first round (using the HTBI primer set) targeted the TCR CDR3. TCRdb reprocessed the multiplex PCR reads with MiXCR, giving one entry per CDR3 protein. The table lists about 130,000 distinct CDR3 sequences, roughly a fifth of them singletons. Clinical symptoms, serum thyroxine, TRAb, thyroid ultrasound and orbital computed tomography informed diagnoses. PBMCs were derived from under 13 ml fresh peripheral blood. This clonotype turned up a few times. V was pared by 1 base and J by 6 bases, with 2 bases of the junction left unmatched. This CDR3 comprises 15 residues.

The chain combines TRBV12-3 or TRBV12-4 with TRBJ2-1; 11 bases agree with TRBD1. The receptor's source is a woman aged 50 to 60 with Graves' hyperthyroidism that later progressed to Graves' ophthalmopathy. The sequenced material came from blood. The CDR3, as DNA: TGTGCCAGCAGTTTAGATGGGACAGGGGGCAATGAGCAGTTCTTC. It is translated as CASSLDGTGGNEQFF.